These 27 T cell receptor beta chains share one sample of origin, sequenced in a study of cytomegalovirus exposure and HLA in healthy donors. Use of 60 Vbeta and 13 Jbeta primers characterized the PCR. This table comes from immunoSEQ multiplex PCR, and its TCRdb copy is limited to in-frame clones, with some not included. The sample lists roughly 150,000 clones, about 79% occurring once. The sample comprised PBMCs. Receptor source: a male donor in good health and CMV-seronegative.

The chain's CDR3 is CASSLDLGSPADNEQFF. In DNA form, the CDR3 reads TGTGCCAGCAGCTTAGACCTAGGGAGCCCCGCCGACAATGAGCAGTTCTTC. The genes are TRBV7-8 and TRBJ2-1, with a tentative D call TRBD2 (5 bases). This CDR3 contains 17 residues. CDR1 and CDR2 from the germline V gene are SGHVS and FQNEAQ. V lost 1 base and J lost 5, with 18 bases in between.

V and J are TRBV4-3 and TRBJ1-3; a possible D gene is TRBD1 (5 bases). V lost 4 bases and J lost 7, with 14 bases in between. Germline CDR1 reads LGHNA; CDR2 reads YSLEER. The CDR3 contains 14 residues. The CDR3 reads CASSPRDNGNTIYF. CDR3 nucleotide sequence: TGCGCCAGCAGCCCCAGGGATAACGGGAACACCATATATTTT.

The sample holds one count of this clone. The V gene is TRBV7-2, the J gene TRBJ2-5, with 8 positions matching TRBD1. Near its end, the DNA agrees better with TRBJ2-7, so the J call may be wrong. CDR3 size: 13 residues. CDR1 and CDR2 from the germline V gene are SGHTA and FQGNSA. The DNA of the CDR3 is TGTGCCAGCAGCTTGGACAGGGCTTACGAGCAGTACTTC. Translating it yields CASSLDRAYEQYF.

This clone was seen once. The CDR3 sequence is CASSPLTGLAAPTGELFF. The CDR3 bases are TGTGCCAGCAGCCCTCTTACTGGACTAGCGGCCCCCACCGGGGAGCTGTTTTTT. The V and J genes are TRBV11-2 and TRBJ2-2; 10 nucleotides align to TRBD2. J gave up 4 bases and V 5 bases, and 13 bases lay outside the gene matches. The CDR3 has 18 amino acids. CDR1 and CDR2 from the germline V gene are SGHAT and FQNNGV.

V is TRBV9 and J is TRBJ2-7, with D maybe TRBD2 (5 bases). This CDR3 contains 15 residues. Germline CDR1 and CDR2: SGDLS and YYNGEE. V lost 4 bases to trimming and J lost 4 bases, with 18 bases between them. CDR3 sequence reads: CASSPNSAPPYEQYF. The CDR3 DNA reads TGTGCCAGCAGCCCAAATAGCGCTCCGCCTTACGAGCAGTACTTC.

Only one count was recorded for this clone. This sequence joins TRBV10-3 and TRBJ2-1; 12 bases are shared with TRBD2. J gave up 5 bases and V 6 bases, and 5 bases lay outside the gene matches. This CDR3 is built from 15 residues. Looked up from germline, CDR1 is ENHRY and CDR2 is SYGVKD. The CDR3 spells CAISRLAGVNNEQFF. The CDR3 DNA sequence: TGTGCCATCAGCCGACTAGCGGGAGTGAACAATGAGCAGTTCTTC.

The table lists this clone with a few counts. The DNA for the CDR3 is TGTGCCAGCAGTGATAGCGGGAGCACAGATACGCAGTATTTT. This translates into CASSDSGSTDTQYF. This chain connects TRBV6-4 to TRBJ2-3; 7 bases align to TRBD2. The CDR3 is made up of 14 amino acids. The V gene's germline CDR1 is MRHNA and CDR2 SNTAGT. With V trimmed by 3 bases and J by 0 bases, 0 bases remained unmatched.

The chain carries TRBV4-2 and TRBJ2-7; 11 bases match TRBD2. The V gene's germline CDR1 is LGHNA and CDR2 YNFKEQ. With 3 bases clipped from V and 4 bases from J, the junction kept 8 bases outside the gene matches. This CDR3 contains 16 residues. CDR3 DNA: TGTGCCAGCAGCCAGAGCCTAGCGGGAGGTCGGTACGAGCAGTACTTC. Its translation: CASSQSLAGGRYEQYF.

This clone showed up just once. This chain's CDR3 is CASSLTRGKGSNQPQHF. The CDR3 nucleotides are TGTGCCAGCAGTTTAACCCGGGGGAAGGGGAGCAATCAGCCCCAGCATTTT. This chain uses TRBV27 with TRBJ1-5; possibly TRBD1 for D (5 bases). V shed 2 bases and J shed 1 base, with 15 bases lying between them. The CDR3 extends over 17 amino acids. CDR1 MNHEY and CDR2 SMNVEV come from the germline V gene (reference sequence).

This clone occurred once. The chain carries TRBV19 and TRBJ2-3; TRBD2 might be the D (5 bases). V gave up 2 bases and J gave up 4 bases, with 7 bases separating them. The CDR3 length is 13 residues. Germline V gives CDR1 LNHDA, CDR2 SQIVND (reference sequence). The CDR3 DNA sequence: TGTGCCAGTAGTATAAACGGGGCAGATACGCAGTATTTT. Protein sequence: CASSINGADTQYF.

This rearrangement joins TRBV7-2 to TRBJ2-7, with 11 bases fitting TRBD2. The CDR3 is made up of 15 amino acids. CDR1 is SGHTA and CDR2 is FQGNSA in the germline V gene. Trimming at V came to 5 bases and at J to 1 base, leaving 4 bases not matched to a gene. The CDR3 DNA reads TGTGCCAGCAGCCGAGGGACTAGCGGATCCTACGAGCAGTACTTC. Translating it yields CASSRGTSGSYEQYF.

V and J are TRBV10-3 and TRBJ2-2; 8 bases align to TRBD1. CDR1 is ENHRY and CDR2 is SYGVKD in the germline V gene. The V segment lost 6 bases and the J segment 1 base; nucleotides outside the gene matches: 16. The CDR3 contains 19 residues. This CDR3 is CAISAYPSRGQENTGELFF. The CDR3 bases are TGTGCCATCAGCGCTTACCCAAGCCGGGGACAGGAGAACACCGGGGAGCTGTTTTTT.

The rearrangement joins TRBV9 to TRBJ2-3, with a weak D call TRBD2 (5 bases). V shed 0 bases and J shed 1 base, with 9 bases lying between them. The CDR3 totals 15 residues. Germline V CDR1 and CDR2: SGDLS, YYNGEE. The DNA of the CDR3 is TGTGCCAGCAGCGTAGGTCTCGGGGGCACAGATACGCAGTATTTT. Its protein product is CASSVGLGGTDTQYF.

V usage is TRBV29-1 and J usage is TRBJ2-3; 10 bases fit TRBD2. CDR3 length: 15 amino acids. The V gene end was trimmed by 4 bases and the J gene end by 6 bases; junction bases not matched to a gene: 10. Per the germline V gene, CDR1 is SQVTM and CDR2 is ANQGSEA. CDR3 loop: CSVAALAGVGDTQYF. The CDR3 DNA reads as TGCAGCGTTGCTGCCCTAGCGGGAGTCGGCGATACGCAGTATTTT.

The chain has TRBV18 and TRBJ2-7, with a tentative D call TRBD1 (7 bases). The CDR3 runs 14 residues. From germline, CDR1 is KGHSH and CDR2 LQKENI. V lost 2 bases, J lost 9 bases, and 17 bases lay in between. The CDR3 DNA reads TGTGCCAGCTCACCAATTACAGGGGAGGACTGGCAGTACTTC. Translation gives CASSPITGEDWQYF.

This clone was counted once. This chain uses TRBV6-1 with TRBJ1-5; TRBD1 might be the D (6 bases). Trimming left V 10 bases short and J 0 bases short, with 13 bases between. Per germline, CDR1 MNHNS and CDR2 SASEGT. This CDR3 is built from 14 residues. The CDR3 is CATLYRDSNQPQHF. The CDR3 DNA sequence: TGTGCCACCCTATACAGGGATAGCAATCAGCCCCAGCATTTT.

The chain has TRBV5-4 and TRBJ2-7, with TRBD1 matching 8 bases. The CDR3 extends over 15 amino acids. The germline CDR1 and CDR2 sequences are SGHNT and YYREEE (reference sequence). Unmatched junction bases numbered 5, after V lost 3 bases and J lost 0 bases. The CDR3 DNA follows: TGTGCCAGCAGCTCCTCGACAGGGGCCTCCTACGAGCAGTACTTC. Protein sequence: CASSSSTGASYEQYF.

This chain joins TRBV6-5 and TRBJ1-1; TRBD1 might be the D (6 bases). V lost 6 bases, J lost 8 bases, and 13 bases lay in between. CDR3 length equals 12 residues. Per the germline V gene, CDR1 is MNHEY and CDR2 is SVGAGI. CDR3 nucleotides: TGTGCCAGCAGGGACCCAGGGGTAGAAGCTTTCTTT. Its translation is CASRDPGVEAFF.

This clone showed up just a few times. Other nucleotide sequences from this sample produce the same CDR3. This rearrangement joins TRBV9 to TRBJ1-4; D not resolved. V was pared by 0 bases and J by 2 bases, with 8 bases between. This CDR3 spans 15 amino acids. Germline CDR1 reads SGDLS; CDR2 reads YYNGEE. The CDR3 loop is CASSVGGGTNEKLFF. The CDR3 DNA reads TGTGCCAGCAGCGTAGGAGGAGGGACTAATGAAAAACTGTTTTTT.

The rearrangement joins TRBV30 to TRBJ1-5; maybe TRBD1 (5 bases). This CDR3 comprises 17 residues. The V end lost 0 bases, the J end lost 2 bases, and 17 bases lay between the germline ends. Germline CDR1 is GTSNPN and CDR2 is SVGIG (reference sequence). This CDR3 reads CAWSVRGTKRGNQPQHF. CDR3 nucleotides: TGTGCCTGGAGTGTACGGGGCACTAAGCGGGGCAATCAGCCCCAGCATTTT.

The chain uses TRBV9 and TRBJ1-5; a weak D match, TRBD1 (5 bases). Per germline, CDR1 SGDLS and CDR2 YYNGEE. V was shortened by 5 bases and J by 0 bases, with 9 bases between the two germline ends. The CDR3 length is 14 residues. This chain's CDR3 is CASSAGDSNQPQHF. DNA for the CDR3: TGTGCCAGCAGTGCGGGGGATAGCAATCAGCCCCAGCATTTT.

The chain combines TRBV27 with TRBJ2-4; D ambiguous. The CDR3 is 16 amino acids. From germline, CDR1 is MNHEY and CDR2 SMNVEV (reference sequence). V was pared by 6 bases and J by 5 bases, with 20 bases between. The CDR3 loop reads CASRASAVGGENIQYF. In DNA, the CDR3 is TGTGCCAGCAGAGCCTCGGCGGTTGGTGGTGAAAACATTCAGTACTTC.

The J gene is TRBJ2-3, the V gene TRBV5-1; D might be TRBD1 (5 bases). CDR1 is SGHRS and CDR2 is YFSETQ in the germline V gene. The CDR3 length is 12 residues. Deletions cut 4 bases from V and 6 bases from J, with 9 bases between. CDR3 sequence (DNA): TGCGCCAGCAGCATAAACAGGGATACGCAGTATTTT. It encodes CASSINRDTQYF.

The chain has TRBV4-2 and TRBJ2-7; unclear D gene. The germline V gene encodes CDR1 LGHNA and CDR2 YNFKEQ. The CDR3 runs 13 residues. V was pared by 4 bases and J by 0 bases, with 7 bases between. CDR3 sequence (DNA): TGTGCCAGCAGCCCCTTGAGCTCCTACGAGCAGTACTTC. It translates to CASSPLSSYEQYF.

The chain combines TRBV27 with TRBJ1-1; D is perhaps TRBD1 (5 bases). This CDR3 spans 17 amino acids. Trimming removed 4 bases at V and 1 base at J, with 19 bases between. CDR1 and CDR2 from the germline V gene are MNHEY and SMNVEV (reference sequence). The CDR3 loop is CASSSLRDSWGNTEAFF. CDR3 sequence (DNA): TGTGCCAGCAGTTCCCTCAGGGACTCGTGGGGGAACACTGAAGCTTTCTTT.

This clone was observed a few times. The V and J genes are TRBV7-6 and TRBJ1-2, with TRBD1 identical over 7 bases. This CDR3 is built from 14 residues. V shed 6 bases and J 6 bases; nucleotides not matched to a gene: 10. Looked up from germline, CDR1 is SGHVS and CDR2 is FNYEAQ. The chain's CDR3 is CASSSATTGDGYTF. Written as DNA, the CDR3 is TGTGCCAGCAGTTCCGCCACTACAGGGGATGGCTACACCTTC. Drawing the rest from reference TRBV7-6 and TRBJ1-2, the complete variable domain is GAGVSQSPRYKVTKRGQDVALRCDPISGHVSLYWYRQALGQGPEFLTYFNYEAQQDKSGLPNDRFSAERPEGSISTLTIQRTEQRDSAMYRCASSSATTGDGYTFGSGTRLTVV.

This clone was seen a few times. The gene calls are TRBV4-1 and TRBJ1-1; D is perhaps TRBD1 (5 bases). CDR1 and CDR2 from the germline V gene are MGHRA and YSYEKL. The CDR3 has 14 residues. The ends were cut back, 0 bases at V and 1 base at J, with 6 bases in the middle. The CDR3, as DNA: TGCGCCAGCAGCCAAGAGACAGCGAACACTGAAGCTTTCTTT. This gives the protein CASSQETANTEAFF.